A selection of T cell receptor beta chains follows, all from one sample in a study of T cells in Graves' hyperthyroidism and ophthalmopathy. Via MiXCR, TCRdb re-called the multiplex PCR reads, giving one row per CDR3 protein. The repertoire includes approximately 870,000 distinct CDR3 sequences, roughly 37% of them detected once, and 8% to 9% sits in the top ten. The sample taken for sequencing was blood. The receptors come from a man younger than 35 with Graves' hyperthyroidism. The CDR3 runs from the conserved cysteine through the conserved F or W. A D gene is named only where the DNA matches it firmly. Size is stated for part of the rows, as once, few or many counts, or as a class when the clone is expanded.

v_call	d_call	clone_size	j_call	cdr3_aa	cdr3_nt
TRBV7-2	TRBD2	few	TRBJ2-7	CASSPTTSGGSYEQYF	TGTGCCAGCAGCCCTACGACTAGCGGGGGCTCCTACGAGCAGTACTTC
TRBV7-9	-	many	TRBJ1-1	CASTKGGVNTEAFF	TGTGCCAGCACTAAGGGGGGCGTGAACACTGAAGCTTTCTTT
TRBV2	TRBD2	many	TRBJ2-7	CASAEGLALSYEQYF	TGTGCCAGTGCGGAGGGACTAGCGTTGTCCTACGAGCAGTACTTC
TRBV5-1	TRBD1	-	TRBJ2-7	CASRATGGASYEQYF	TGCGCCAGCAGGGCCACAGGGGGCGCCTCCTACGAGCAGTACTTC
TRBV12-3/TRBV12-4	TRBD2	once	TRBJ2-7	CASSSGLAGDSYEQYF	TGTGCCAGCAGTTCCGGACTAGCGGGAGACTCCTACGAGCAGTACTTC
TRBV19	TRBD1	many	TRBJ1-2	CASSSPPGQGDYTF	TGTGCCAGTAGTAGCCCACCGGGACAGGGAGACTACACCTTC
TRBV7-2	-	-	TRBJ2-7	CASSTGSLYEQYF	TGTGCCAGCAGCACCGGTAGCCTTTACGAGCAGTACTTC
TRBV7-9	TRBD2	-	TRBJ2-2	CASTETSGRGNGELFF	TGTGCCAGCACCGAGACTAGCGGGAGGGGAAACGGGGAGCTGTTTTTT
TRBV9	TRBD1	-	TRBJ2-7	CASGVGQGYEQYF	TGTGCCAGCGGCGTTGGACAGGGCTACGAGCAGTACTTC
TRBV7-6	-	many	TRBJ2-2	CASSTGTPGELFF	TGTGCCAGCAGCACTGGAACTCCCGGGGAGCTGTTTTTT
TRBV12-3/TRBV12-4	-	few	TRBJ1-4	CASGPWGGKEKLFF	TGTGCCAGCGGGCCCTGGGGGGGTAAAGAAAAACTGTTTTTT
TRBV25-1	TRBD1	many	TRBJ1-4	CASSESQGAEKLFF	TGTGCCAGCAGTGAATCCCAGGGGGCTGAAAAACTGTTTTTT
TRBV9	-	once	TRBJ2-7	CASSAGEQGREQYF	TGTGCCAGCAGCGCGGGGGAGCAGGGACGTGAGCAGTACTTC
TRBV12-3/TRBV12-4	-	-	TRBJ2-2	CASRGLFSGELFF	TGTGCCAGCAGAGGTTTGTTTTCCGGGGAGCTGTTTTTT
TRBV27	-	-	TRBJ1-3	CASILTGQPSSGNTIYF	TGTGCCAGCATCCTCACTGGACAGCCGAGCTCTGGAAACACCATATATTTT
TRBV7-2	-	-	TRBJ1-1	CASSLGLAGAFF	TGTGCCAGCAGCCTAGGGCTAGCGGGGGCTTTCTTT
TRBV4-1	-	few	TRBJ2-5	CASSQEIPETQYF	TGCGCCAGCAGCCAAGAAATCCCGGAGACCCAGTACTTC
TRBV20-1	-	-	TRBJ2-7	CSLQSYEQYF	TGCAGTTTACAAAGCTACGAGCAGTACTTC
TRBV2	-	-	TRBJ2-7	CASGETDYEQYF	TGTGCCAGCGGCGAGACAGACTACGAGCAGTACTTC
TRBV15	TRBD1	many	TRBJ2-7	CATGQGSLEQYF	TGTGCCACCGGACAGGGCAGTTTAGAGCAGTACTTC
TRBV20-1	-	few	TRBJ1-6	CSARDLEKNSPLHF	TGCAGTGCTAGAGATTTAGAGAAGAATTCACCCCTCCACTTT
TRBV19	TRBD1	-	TRBJ2-7	CAYRQGLTYEQYF	TGTGCATATAGACAGGGGCTCACCTACGAGCAGTACTTC
TRBV4-1	-	-	TRBJ2-5	CASSQRGPATQETQYF	TGCGCCAGCAGCCAACGAGGGCCCGCAACCCAAGAGACCCAGTACTTC
TRBV16	-	-	TRBJ1-5	CASSQSIIGTRVGHF	TGTGCCAGCAGCCAATCAATAATCGGGACTAGGGTTGGGCATTTT
TRBV7-6	-	many	TRBJ1-5	CASSPAGRVGNQPQHF	TGTGCCAGCAGCCCGGCGGGGAGGGTAGGCAATCAGCCCCAGCATTTT
TRBV7-8	-	many	TRBJ1-5	CASSSGTINQPQHF	TGTGCCAGCAGCTCTGGGACCATTAATCAGCCCCAGCATTTT
TRBV20-1	-	many	TRBJ1-1	CSATHGRDTEAFF	TGCAGTGCTACACACGGTCGTGACACTGAAGCTTTCTTT
TRBV7-3	-	-	TRBJ1-2	CASRGTGDGYTF	TGTGCCAGCAGGGGGACTGGAGATGGCTACACCTTC
TRBV12-3/TRBV12-4	TRBD1	few	TRBJ2-7	CASTLYRGEQYF	TGTGCCAGCACCCTCTACAGGGGCGAGCAGTACTTC
TRBV2	-	many	TRBJ2-2	CARQGNGELFF	TGTGCCAGACAGGGTAACGGGGAGCTGTTTTTT
TRBV19	-	once	TRBJ1-4	CASSIDGGSATNEKLFF	TGTGCCAGTAGTATAGATGGGGGCTCCGCAACTAATGAAAAACTGTTTTTT
TRBV19	-	few	TRBJ2-7	CASSIERQPYEQYF	TGTGCCAGTAGTATAGAAAGACAACCCTACGAGCAGTACTTC